The TCR beta chain described here comes from a study of blood T cells in healthy people across ages. This clonotype was observed a handful of times. Its antigen is not identified. The study's findings and limits: Older age went with lower TCR beta diversity per million T cells, in a roughly linear way. Comparison with aged donors showed that long-lived donors had more naive CD4+ cells and higher diversity.

The use of a sample-barcoded 5' primer and a J-beta primer mix characterized a second PCR of roughly 7 to 12 cycles. A minimum of 2.5 million CDR3-containing paired-end reads was obtained for each sample. TCRdb passed the 5' RACE reads through MiXCR, listing each CDR3 protein once. The sample has under 800,000 distinct CDR3 sequences, roughly 21% seen once. V was clipped by 5 bases and J by 4 bases, with 18 bases between them. Germline-derived CDR1 and CDR2 are MNHEY and SVGEGT. The CDR3 has 15 amino acids. The chain uses TRBV6-2 or TRBV6-3 and TRBJ2-7; D tentatively reads TRBD1 or TRBD2 (5 bases each). The receptor was derived from a man in his 70s in good health. The specimen sequenced was blood. CDR3 coding DNA: TGTGCCAGCAGTACCGTTACGGGACGGATATACGAGCAGTACTTC. Protein product: CASSTVTGRIYEQYF.